These 20 T cell receptor beta chains came from one sample sequenced in a study of brain T cells in children with intractable seizures. The repertoire was sequenced with immunoSEQ multiplex PCR; TCRdb's copy has only in-frame clones and lacks some. The top ten clones hold 3.8% of a sample with 110,000 or so clones, 90% to 95% of them seen once. The sequences come from peripheral blood, collected at surgery. Source of these receptors: a boy under two years old with hemimegalencephaly and intractable seizures.

The rearrangement joins TRBV3-1 (or the pseudogene TRBV3-2) to TRBJ2-7, with D perhaps being TRBD1 or TRBD2 (5 bases each). V was pared by 3 bases and J by 6 bases, with 9 bases between. The CDR3 consists of 12 residues. CDR1 and CDR2 from the germline V gene are LGHDT and YNNKEL (reference sequence). Here the CDR3 DNA reads TGTGCCAGCAGCCATGGGGCGGGCGAGCAGTACTTC. Its protein product is CASSHGAGEQYF.

J is TRBJ2-3 and V is TRBV23-1; 8 nucleotides align to TRBD2. TRBV23-1 falls under the ORF class, with uncertain function. This CDR3 spans 17 amino acids. Trimming cost V 6 bases and J 4 bases; bases outside gene matches: 15. For the CDR3, the DNA is TGCGCCAGCAGCCATGAGTTTCGCGGGAGGAACTCAGATACGCAGTATTTT. It is translated as CASSHEFRGRNSDTQYF.

V and J are TRBV5-1 and TRBJ1-1, with TRBD1 as a possible D gene (5 bases). Germline CDR1 SGHRS, CDR2 YFSETQ. V was pared by 3 bases and J by 4 bases, with 16 bases between. CDR3 length equals 15 residues. The CDR3 here is CASSSPGRGGTEAFF. In DNA form, the CDR3 reads TGCGCCAGCAGCTCTCCGGGACGCGGAGGCACTGAAGCTTTCTTT.

The chain combines TRBV14 with TRBJ1-6; D is perhaps TRBD1 (5 bases). The ends were cut back, 4 bases at V and 7 bases at J, with 17 bases in the middle. There are 16 residues in the CDR3. Germline V gene data show CDR1 as SGHDN and CDR2 as FVKESK. The CDR3 region is CASSPEVGGGNSPLHF. CDR3 sequence (DNA): TGTGCCAGCAGCCCCGAGGTTGGGGGTGGAAATTCACCCCTCCACTTT.

The chain is built from TRBV2 and TRBJ2-7, with 8 positions matching TRBD1. Trimming cost V 7 bases and J 2 bases; bases outside gene matches: 10. The CDR3 has 15 residues. Germline V gene sequence: CDR1 SNHLY, CDR2 FYNNEI. The CDR3: CASTTYRGKPYEQYF. The CDR3 DNA follows: TGTGCCAGCACGACCTACAGGGGGAAGCCCTACGAGCAGTACTTC.

The rearrangement uses TRBV24-1 and TRBJ2-3, with 9 nucleotides matching TRBD2. The germline V gene encodes CDR1 KGHDR and CDR2 SFDVKD. Trimming cost V 6 bases and J 8 bases; bases outside gene matches: 14. This CDR3 is 16 amino acids long. CDR3 DNA: TGTGCCACCAGTATAGTCGTGGCGGGAGGGTCCACTACGCAGTATTTT. Encoded protein: CATSIVVAGGSTTQYF.

This chain uses TRBV6-4 with TRBJ2-1; D might be TRBD2 (6 bases). CDR1 is MRHNA, CDR2 SNTAGT, per germline. The CDR3 is 16 residues long. Trimming shortened V by 5 bases and J by 0 bases, and 14 bases separated the two germline ends. The chain's CDR3 is CASSFPSVSSYNEQFF. CDR3 coding DNA: TGTGCCAGCAGTTTCCCTAGCGTCAGCTCCTACAATGAGCAGTTCTTC.

V is TRBV10-3 and J is TRBJ2-7, with D perhaps matching TRBD2 (6 bases). Germline V gene sequence: CDR1 ENHRY, CDR2 SYGVKD. The V and J ends lost 5 bases and 4 bases respectively, with 6 bases between them. This CDR3 has 11 amino acids. CDR3 bases: TGTGCCATCAGTAGCGGGTACGAGCAGTACTTC. Protein sequence: CAISSGYEQYF.

This clone has a single count. CDR3 nucleotides: TGTGCCAGCAGGACAGGGGTGGGCACTGAAGCTTTCTTT. Translating gives CASRTGVGTEAFF. This sequence joins TRBV6-5 and TRBJ1-1; 8 bases agree with TRBD1. CDR1 and CDR2 (germline): MNHEY, SVGAGI. J lost 4 bases, V lost 6 bases, and 4 bases had no gene match. The CDR3 contains 13 residues.

V gene TRBV27 combines with J gene TRBJ2-3; D gene uncertain. The CDR3 sequence is 17 residues long. Germline CDR1 is MNHEY and CDR2 is SMNVEV (reference sequence). The ends were cut back, 5 bases at V and 3 bases at J, with 21 bases in the middle. CDR3 coding DNA: TGTGCCAGCAGTCTCTACCGGACCCCAGCCCGGACAGATACGCAGTATTTT. The encoded protein is CASSLYRTPARTDTQYF.

The rearrangement links TRBV5-1 to TRBJ1-6; possibly TRBD1 for D (5 bases). The CDR3 is 18 amino acids. Germline V lookup: CDR1 SGHRS, CDR2 YFSETQ. The V gene lost 2 bases and the J gene lost 0 bases, with 15 bases spanning the gap. The CDR3 DNA sequence: TGCGCCAGCAGCTTCCGGGACCCCCACCTCTCCTATAATTCACCCCTCCACTTT. Translating it yields CASSFRDPHLSYNSPLHF.

This rearrangement joins TRBV30 to TRBJ1-2, with D perhaps matching TRBD1 (6 bases). With 0 bases removed from V and 4 bases from J, the gap between germline ends came to 6 bases. The CDR3 contains 12 residues. Germline V gene lookup returns CDR1 GTSNPN and CDR2 SVGIG (reference sequence). For the CDR3, the DNA is TGTGCCTGGAGTGTACAGGGCTATGGCTACACCTTC. As protein: CAWSVQGYGYTF.

The V and J genes are TRBV29-1 and TRBJ2-1; D ambiguous. The CDR3 runs to 14 residues. V was cut by 7 bases and J by 5 bases, with 18 bases left in between. CDR1 is SQVTM and CDR2 is ANQGSEA in the germline V gene. In DNA form, the CDR3 reads TGCAGCGCCAACCTACCGGGCTGGAACAATGAGCAGTTCTTC. It yields the protein CSANLPGWNNEQFF.

This chain uses TRBV15 with TRBJ1-6; D not resolved. The V and J ends lost 3 bases and 12 bases respectively, with 6 bases between them. Per germline, CDR1 LNHNV and CDR2 YYDKDF (reference sequence). The CDR3 has 11 residues. For the CDR3, the DNA is TGTGCCACCAGCAGCCTCCGACCCCTCCACTTT. The encoded protein is CATSSLRPLHF.

The V gene is TRBV7-9, the J gene TRBJ2-7, with D possibly matching TRBD1 (6 bases). This CDR3 spans 15 amino acids. V was cut by 2 bases and J by 7 bases, with 18 bases left in between. Germline loops: CDR1 SEHNR, CDR2 FQNEAQ (reference sequence). The CDR3 region is CASSLTRQGQGEQYF. In nucleotides, the CDR3 is TGTGCCAGCAGCTTAACCCGGCAGGGGCAAGGGGAGCAGTACTTC. The whole variable domain, remainder taken from reference TRBV7-9 and TRBJ2-7, is DTGVSQNPRHKITKRGQNVTFRCDPISEHNRLYWYRQTLGQGPEFLTYFQNEAQLEKSRLLSDRFSAERPKGSFSTLEIQRTEQGDSAMYLCASSLTRQGQGEQYFGPGTRLTVT.

The V gene is TRBV12-5, the J gene TRBJ2-4; possibly TRBD1 or TRBD2 for D (6 bases each). Trimming took 1 base from V and 13 from J, leaving 11 bases between them. Germline V gene data show CDR1 as LGHNT and CDR2 as FRNRAP. CDR3 size: 12 residues. CDR3 DNA: TGTGCTAGTGGTTTGGATGGGGGGCCACAGTACTTC. Translation gives CASGLDGGPQYF. Looking up the rest from reference TRBV12-5 and TRBJ2-4 gives the full variable domain: DARVTQTPRHKVTEMGQEVTMRCQPILGHNTVFWYRQTMMQGLELLAYFRNRAPLDDSGMPKDRFSAEMPDATLATLKIQPSEPRDSAVYFCASGLDGGPQYFGAGTRLSVL.

This sequence joins TRBV4-2 and TRBJ2-7; 12 nucleotides line up with TRBD2. The germline gives CDR1 LGHNA, CDR2 YNFKEQ. The junction had 10 bases not matched to a gene; V was cut back by 4 bases and J by 6 bases. This CDR3 has 16 amino acids. The CDR3 sequence is CASSPLASGRAAEQYF. The CDR3 region has the DNA TGTGCCAGCAGCCCATTGGCTAGCGGGAGGGCCGCCGAGCAGTACTTC.

V gene TRBV7-9 combines with J gene TRBJ1-1, with 7 positions matching TRBD1. Per germline, CDR1 SEHNR and CDR2 FQNEAQ (reference sequence). V gave up 8 bases and J gave up 4 bases; unmatched junction bases: 22. The CDR3 has 18 amino acids. The CDR3 region has the DNA TGTGCCAGCCCTCGCGGGGGGGACAGATATAGGCCGGGCACTGAAGCTTTCTTT. Protein: CASPRGGDRYRPGTEAFF.

The chain combines TRBV6-1 with TRBJ2-7, with TRBD2 matching over 11 bases. The germline V gene encodes CDR1 MNHNS and CDR2 SASEGT. V was clipped by 4 bases and J by 4 bases; unmatched bases: 21. CDR3 length equals 20 residues. CDR3: CASSGPRLAGGPYNLYEQYF. CDR3 bases: TGTGCCAGCAGTGGCCCTAGGTTAGCGGGAGGGCCCTACAACCTTTACGAGCAGTACTTC.

This sequence joins TRBV29-1 and TRBJ2-4; D remains unclear. This CDR3 comprises 14 residues. The ends were cut back, 5 bases at V and 1 base at J, with 12 bases in the middle. Germline assignment: CDR1 SQVTM and CDR2 ANQGSEA. The DNA for the CDR3 is TGCAGCGTTTCCCCCCGTTTGGCCAAAAACATTCAGTACTTC. Amino acids: CSVSPRLAKNIQYF.